Listed below are T cell receptor beta chains from one sample, sequenced in a study of patients and donors after allogeneic stem cell transplantation. MiXCR, applied by TCRdb to the RT-PCR reads, yields one record per CDR3 protein. The sample holds about 960,000 distinct CDR3 sequences, around 17% seen once. Sequencing used blood, either unsorted or a sorted T cell fraction (not recorded which). These receptors were obtained from a human donor who was either an allogeneic HSCT recipient or a stem cell or donor lymphocyte infusion donor (not recorded which). It is not recorded whose cells these are; they may come from a transplant donor. CDR3s include the opening cysteine and the closing phenylalanine or tryptophan. D genes are given only for firm matches. Not all rows give a size; the values are once, few, many and, for expanded clones, a class.

j_call | d_call | v_call | clone_size | cdr3_aa | cdr3_nt
TRBJ2-7 | TRBD1 | TRBV12-3/TRBV12-4 | . | CASSNRDRGLYEQYF | TGTGCCAGCAGCAACCGGGACAGGGGGCTGTACGAGCAGTACTTC
TRBJ2-5 | TRBD2 | TRBV27 | . | CASSLFRTSGRAEETQYF | TGTGCCAGCAGTTTATTCCGGACTAGCGGGAGGGCCGAGGAGACCCAGTACTTC
TRBJ1-2 | . | TRBV3-1 | few | CASSQDGWESNYGYTF | TGTGCCAGCAGCCAAGATGGGTGGGAATCTAACTATGGCTACACCTTC
TRBJ1-5 | . | TRBV20-1 | few | CSASQGGFQPQHF | TGCAGTGCTAGCCAGGGAGGGTTCCAGCCCCAGCATTTT
TRBJ1-5 | . | TRBV28 | . | CASSLGGMGNQPQHF | TGTGCCAGCAGTCTGGGAGGAATGGGCAATCAGCCCCAGCATTTT
TRBJ2-7 | . | TRBV20-1 | few | CSASDRDTSYEQYF | TGCAGTGCTAGTGACCGGGACACCTCCTACGAGCAGTACTTC
TRBJ2-5 | . | TRBV4-3 | few | CASSQAAQGQGQETQYF | TGCGCCAGCAGCCAAGCCGCCCAAGGCCAGGGCCAAGAGACCCAGTACTTC
TRBJ1-2 | TRBD1 | TRBV9 | . | CASSEGAIRDYGYTF | TGTGCCAGCAGCGAGGGGGCAATTCGGGACTATGGCTACACCTTC
TRBJ2-1 | TRBD2 | TRBV9 | . | CASSVKSGGSYNEQFF | TGTGCCAGCAGCGTAAAAAGCGGGGGGTCCTACAATGAGCAGTTCTTC
TRBJ2-5 | TRBD1 | TRBV25-1 | . | CGSRGRDWEETQYF | TGTGGATCCAGGGGGCGCGACTGGGAAGAGACCCAGTACTTC
TRBJ2-3 | TRBD2 | TRBV6-5 | . | CASSYSNSGGRGGTQYF | TGTGCCAGCAGTTACTCGAATAGCGGGGGGCGAGGCGGTACGCAGTATTTT
TRBJ2-7 | . | TRBV12-3/TRBV12-4 | many | CASSIRDPMEQYF | TGTGCCAGCAGTATACGGGACCCTATGGAGCAGTACTTC
TRBJ1-2 | TRBD1 | TRBV12-3/TRBV12-4 | few | CASSGAGQSYGYTF | TGTGCCAGCAGTGGGGCGGGACAGAGTTATGGCTACACCTTC
TRBJ2-1 | TRBD2 | TRBV20-1 | few | CSAQTSGIISEQFF | TGCAGTGCTCAGACTAGCGGGATAATAAGTGAGCAGTTCTTC
TRBJ1-2 | . | TRBV12-3/TRBV12-4 | . | CASSYRGYGGYTF | TGTGCCAGCAGTTATCGGGGTTACGGTGGCTACACCTTC
TRBJ1-4 | . | TRBV4-3 | . | CASRTGLATNEKLFF | TGCGCCAGCAGAACGGGGCTTGCAACTAATGAAAAACTGTTTTTT
TRBJ2-1 | TRBD2 | TRBV25-1 | few | CASGWGGRNEQFF | TGTGCCAGCGGCTGGGGGGGAAGAAATGAGCAGTTCTTC
TRBJ2-3 | TRBD2 | TRBV11-2 | . | CASSPRGLAGGPGDTQYF | TGTGCCAGCAGCCCAAGAGGACTAGCGGGGGGGCCCGGAGATACGCAGTATTTT
TRBJ1-2 | TRBD1 | TRBV5-5 | few | CASSLAIYRGRDYTF | TGTGCCAGCAGCTTGGCCATTTACAGGGGGCGTGACTACACCTTC
TRBJ2-2 | . | TRBV5-1 | few | CASSKSARVTGELFF | TGCGCCAGCAGCAAGTCGGCCAGGGTCACCGGGGAGCTGTTTTTT
TRBJ2-2 | TRBD2 | TRBV6-5 | few | CASSYALAGVRELFF | TGTGCCAGCAGTTACGCACTAGCGGGAGTAAGGGAGCTGTTTTTT
TRBJ2-1 | . | TRBV7-9 | . | CASSFPPHNEQFF | TGTGCCAGCAGCTTCCCCCCACACAATGAGCAGTTCTTC
TRBJ2-2 | TRBD2 | TRBV3-1 | few | CASSRPTSGNTGELFF | TGTGCCAGCAGCCGCCCTACTAGCGGAAACACCGGGGAGCTGTTTTTT
TRBJ2-5 | TRBD1 | TRBV20-1 | many | CSASRTGLIETQYF | TGCAGTGCTTCGAGGACAGGGCTTATAGAGACCCAGTACTTC
TRBJ2-1 | TRBD2 | TRBV27 | few | CASSFFRAGGLDEQFF | TGTGCCAGCAGTTTCTTCAGAGCGGGAGGGTTGGATGAGCAGTTCTTC
TRBJ2-1 | TRBD1 | TRBV6-2/TRBV6-3 | few | CASTRTHGQGSYNEQFF | TGTGCCAGCACCCGGACTCACGGACAGGGCTCCTACAATGAGCAGTTCTTC
TRBJ1-1 | . | TRBV20-1 | . | CSARDQRFDTEAFF | TGCAGTGCTAGAGATCAACGCTTCGACACTGAAGCTTTCTTT
TRBJ1-1 | TRBD1 | TRBV12-3/TRBV12-4 | few | CASRNRGRRTEAFF | TGTGCCAGCAGAAACAGGGGGCGGCGAACTGAAGCTTTCTTT
TRBJ1-5 | . | TRBV2 | . | CASSGLYSNQPQHF | TGTGCCAGCAGTGGTTTGTATAGCAATCAGCCCCAGCATTTT
TRBJ2-3 | TRBD2 | TRBV20-1 | few | CSAKINIAGGRTDTQYF | TGCAGTGCTAAAATCAACATAGCGGGGGGGCGCACAGATACGCAGTATTTT
TRBJ2-1 | . | TRBV11-1 | few | CASSYRGLEQFF | TGTGCCAGCAGTTACCGGGGCCTCGAGCAGTTCTTC
TRBJ2-7 | . | TRBV5-6 | few | CASSLEFGGMGEQYF | TGTGCCAGCAGCTTGGAGTTTGGGGGGATGGGGGAGCAGTACTTC
TRBJ2-3 | TRBD1 | TRBV4-2 | . | CASSQGGLRDSSDTQYF | TGTGCCAGCAGCCAAGGAGGTCTCCGGGACAGCTCAGATACGCAGTATTTT
TRBJ2-6 | TRBD2 | TRBV15 | . | CATSRGLAGAGANVLTF | TGTGCCACCAGCAGAGGACTAGCGGGAGCTGGGGCCAACGTCCTGACTTTC
TRBJ2-3 | . | TRBV4-2 | . | CASSQTLTDTQYF | TGTGCCAGCAGCCAGACCCTTACAGATACGCAGTATTTT